There are a few counts of the clone carrying this T cell receptor beta chain. This record belongs to a study of response to subunit inactivated influenza vaccine. TCRdb redid the calling of the RT-PCR reads with MiXCR, one entry per CDR3 protein. Of hundreds of thousands of distinct CDR3 sequences in the sample, about 20% were seen once. V dropped 5 bases and J dropped 7; count of bases not matched to a gene: 6. Germline V CDR1 and CDR2: SGHKS, YYEKEE (reference sequence). The CDR3 covers 14 residues. This clonotype originated in a man aged 45 to 75 who received an inactivated influenza vaccine. This chain uses TRBV5-5 with TRBJ1-6, with 7 bases aligning to TRBD1. The sample consisted of PBMCs from blood, taken 21 months after vaccination. The CDR3 protein is CASSLPGQNSPLHF. The CDR3 bases are TGTGCCAGCAGTCTTCCGGGACAGAATTCACCCCTCCACTTT.